This T cell receptor (beta chain) was profiled in a study of T cell repertoires in cytomegalovirus infection. Study-level information: Based on public TCR beta signatures, there were indications of CMV infection and of a matching HLA type. Study-wide findings and caveats: HLA-C-restricted TCR beta clonotypes specific for CMV led the ex vivo response. People with CMV and the relevant HLA were identified by cumulative public TCR beta family frequency.

In its sample, this clonotype was seen many times. As yet, its antigen is unknown. Via MiXCR, TCRdb re-called the reads, giving one row per CDR3 protein. This table has about 130,000 distinct CDR3 sequences, roughly 25% appearing once. The sample consisted of PBMCs, sequenced either directly or after in vitro stimulation (not recorded which). The clonotype comes from a human donor in good health (CMV status not recorded). Some clones in this sample may be carry-over from other donors' samples.

The CDR3 here is CASSLARGGTEEAFF. Here the CDR3 DNA reads TGTGCCAGCAGCTTAGCGCGTGGGGGAACGGAGGAAGCTTTCTTT. This chain joins TRBV7-2 and TRBJ1-1, with D possibly matching TRBD1 (5 bases). In germline, CDR1 is SGHTA, CDR2 FQGNSA. Trimming took off 0 bases at V and 8 bases at J, with 16 bases between the two ends. The CDR3 is made up of 15 amino acids.